The source of this T cell receptor beta chain is a study of PD-1 blockade in mismatch repair-deficient tumors (dated by TCRdb to the late 2010s). Concerning the study at large: Between late 2013 and September 2016, the trial enrolled about 93 consecutive patients with about a dozen mismatch repair-deficient cancer types, every one of whom had been previously treated and was progressing. Deep sequencing of TCR CDR3 regions was used to track tumor-associated T cell clones in peripheral blood of patients responding to PD-1 blockade.

To prepare the library, the immunoSEQ multiplex PCR assay was applied. Not all clones reach the TCRdb copy of this immuneACCESS table, which keeps in-frame sequences only. Checked studies attribute under half of the gap to unresolved V genes and leave the rest unexplained. The sample table records more than 95,000 clones; about 88% of these occur just once. The top ten clones comprise approximately 13% of the sample. V trim: 1 base; J trim: 3 bases; unmatched bases: 2. Spanning cysteine to phenylalanine, the CDR3 consists of 15 amino acids. The kept DNA is CDR3 alone, 45 bases in frame from the first base. Looking up the germline V gene yields CDR1 MGHRA and CDR2 YSYEKL. The investigation overall reported the following: Clones residing in the tumor, which were often undetectable in blood before treatment, expanded quickly after pembrolizumab and then contracted, generally before radiologic responses.

For every enrolled patient, mismatch repair deficiency was confirmed by either polymerase chain reaction or immunohistochemistry. A few patients who responded to pembrolizumab therapy underwent TCR sequencing. Pembrolizumab PD-1 blockade was prospectively tested in advanced mismatch repair-deficient cancers, regardless of tissue of origin, in the phase II trial. Peripheral blood T cell samples were serially collected before and at multiple times after PD-1 blockade was started. Blood sampling times were reported as weeks after the first pembrolizumab dose. Remarks on this clone: Its antigen is currently not known. No much larger clone exists at a distance of one base, and base qualities are not known.

This specimen was peripheral blood, taken 44 weeks after starting pembrolizumab. The sequence derives from an adult with mismatch repair-deficient cancer. The receptor chain draws on TRBV4-1 and TRBJ2-3; 9 nucleotides in the junction match TRBD2. The sequenced DNA: TGCGCCAGCAGCCAAGCAGCGGGAGGAACAGATACGCAGTATTTT. This is translated as CASSQAAGGTDTQYF.